Listed below are T cell receptor beta chains from one sample, sequenced in a study of CD8+ T cells in alopecia areata. Only in-frame clones appear in the TCRdb table, and some are missing; sequencing was by immunoSEQ multiplex PCR. The table includes a few hundred thousand clones, 35% to 45% detected once. This sample comprised CD4+ T cells sorted from blood, obtained between weeks 30 and 35, from a patient treated with tofacitinib. These receptors were obtained from a human donor with alopecia areata. CDR3s include the opening cysteine and the closing phenylalanine or tryptophan. The order of the fields is J gene, V gene, D gene, clone size, CDR3 protein, CDR3 DNA. The D gene is left open where the match is weak. Size is stated for part of the rows, as once, few or many counts, or as a class when the clone is expanded.

TRBJ2-5,TRBV9,-,few,CASRPVGAETQYF,TGTGCCAGCAGGCCCGTGGGGGCGGAGACCCAGTACTTC
TRBJ1-2,TRBV5-1,-,few,CASSPGPIYGYTF,TGCGCCAGCAGCCCGGGGCCAATATATGGCTACACCTTC
TRBJ1-1,TRBV7-9,-,-,CASSFPSGGDTEAFF,TGTGCCAGCAGCTTTCCTTCCGGGGGGGACACTGAAGCTTTCTTT
TRBJ2-2,TRBV9,-,-,CASSVVVTGELFF,TGTGCCAGCAGCGTAGTCGTCACCGGGGAGCTGTTTTTT
TRBJ2-7,TRBV4-2,TRBD2,few,CASSQGSGGVYEQYF,TGTGCCAGCAGCCAAGGATCGGGGGGGGTCTACGAGCAGTACTTC
TRBJ2-7,TRBV4-1,-,few,CASSRVLGYEQYF,TGCGCCAGCAGCCGCGTGCTTGGCTACGAGCAGTACTTC
TRBJ2-1,TRBV5-1,TRBD1,few,CASSSGTGGRNEQFF,TGCGCCAGCAGCTCCGGGACAGGGGGAAGGAATGAGCAGTTCTTC
TRBJ2-5,TRBV10-3,-,-,CASSEAAKETQYF,TGTGCCAGCAGTGAAGCGGCTAAAGAGACCCAGTACTTC
TRBJ2-3,TRBV29-1,TRBD1,-,CSAPGQVVIPDTQYF,TGCAGCGCCCCGGGACAGGTGGTCATTCCAGATACGCAGTATTTT
TRBJ2-5,TRBV20-1,-,-,CSVEETQYF,TGCAGTGTCGAAGAGACCCAGTACTTC
TRBJ2-5,TRBV6-5,-,-,CASRSRDGAQETQYF,TGTGCCAGCAGGTCCCGGGACGGAGCCCAAGAGACCCAGTACTTC
TRBJ2-1,TRBV9,-,few,CASAVSNSYNEQFF,TGTGCCAGCGCTGTTAGCAATTCCTACAATGAGCAGTTCTTC
TRBJ2-7,TRBV6-5,-,-,CASSRSSGASYEQYF,TGTGCCAGCAGTCGATCCTCAGGGGCCTCCTACGAGCAGTACTTC
TRBJ2-1,TRBV6-1,TRBD2,-,CASSALILAGPENEQFF,TGTGCCAGCAGTGCGCTCATCTTAGCGGGGCCCGAGAATGAGCAGTTCTTC
TRBJ1-3,TRBV18,-,-,CASSPTGTGNTIYF,TGTGCCAGCTCACCAACAGGGACTGGAAACACCATATATTTT
TRBJ1-5,TRBV2,-,-,CASSDQGGGNRQPQHF,TGTGCCAGCAGTGACCAGGGTGGGGGCAATCGGCAGCCCCAGCATTTT
TRBJ2-6,TRBV6-5,-,few,CASSWDNSGANVLTF,TGTGCCAGCAGTTGGGACAACTCTGGGGCCAACGTCCTGACTTTC
TRBJ2-6,TRBV11-2,-,-,CASSPGSGAGANVLTF,TGTGCCAGCAGCCCAGGCAGCGGCGCTGGGGCCAACGTCCTGACTTTC
TRBJ1-1,TRBV29-1,-,few,CSVSYTEAFF,TGCAGCGTTAGTTATACTGAAGCTTTCTTT
TRBJ2-7,TRBV15,TRBD2,once,CATSRDYETSGVGWQYF,TGTGCCACCAGCAGAGATTACGAGACTAGCGGGGTTGGATGGCAGTACTTC
TRBJ1-2,TRBV7-9,-,-,CASSSQALANYGYTF,TGTGCCAGCAGCTCCCAGGCACTTGCTAACTATGGCTACACCTTC
TRBJ1-2,TRBV6-5,-,once,CASSTSRDKNGYTF,TGTGCCAGCAGTACCTCACGAGATAAGAATGGCTACACCTTC
TRBJ2-2,TRBV2,TRBD1,-,CASRPGQGTAGELFF,TGTGCCAGCAGGCCGGGACAGGGGACCGCCGGGGAGCTGTTTTTT
TRBJ1-6,TRBV19,TRBD1,-,CASKMDRDRFWSPLHF,TGTGCCAGCAAGATGGACCGGGACAGATTTTGGTCACCCCTCCACTTT
TRBJ1-2,TRBV6-5,-,-,CASSPDRSLNYGYTF,TGTGCCAGCAGTCCAGACAGATCTCTAAACTATGGCTACACCTTC
TRBJ2-1,TRBV30,TRBD1,-,CAWSPKPGQGAHEQFF,TGTGCCTGGAGTCCGAAACCGGGACAGGGGGCCCATGAGCAGTTCTTC
TRBJ2-2,TRBV7-6,-,many,CASSSPTNPNTGELFF,TGTGCCAGCAGCTCCCCGACTAACCCGAACACCGGGGAGCTGTTTTTT
TRBJ2-5,TRBV6-5,-,-,CASQRGARETQYF,TGTGCCAGCCAGAGGGGGGCCCGGGAGACCCAGTACTTC
TRBJ1-2,TRBV7-2,TRBD1,-,CASTGGQGNYGYTF,TGTGCCAGCACCGGGGGACAGGGGAACTATGGCTACACCTTC
TRBJ1-1,TRBV30,TRBD1,-,CAWSVQTGGWNTEAFF,TGTGCCTGGAGTGTACAAACAGGGGGCTGGAACACTGAAGCTTTCTTT
TRBJ2-5,TRBV7-3,TRBD1,few,CASSLMAGGVETQYF,TGTGCCAGCAGCTTAATGGCAGGGGGCGTGGAGACCCAGTACTTC
TRBJ2-2,TRBV14,-,few,CASSRTIMGGELFF,TGTGCCAGCAGCCGGACTATTATGGGCGGGGAGCTGTTTTTT
TRBJ1-2,TRBV6-5,TRBD1,once,CASSYESGGGYGYTF,TGTGCCAGCAGTTACGAATCAGGGGGCGGCTATGGCTACACCTTC
TRBJ2-3,TRBV7-9,TRBD2,-,CASSRRLATDTQYF,TGTGCCAGCAGCCGACGACTAGCCACAGATACGCAGTATTTT
TRBJ1-2,TRBV5-1,TRBD1,-,CASSFRTGNGYTF,TGCGCCAGCAGCTTCCGGACAGGGAATGGCTACACCTTC
TRBJ1-1,TRBV5-1,-,-,CASSFSPITNTEAFF,TGCGCCAGCAGCTTCTCACCCATCACGAACACTGAAGCTTTCTTT
TRBJ2-3,TRBV4-1,TRBD2,-,CASSQDRAGGAGDTQYF,TGCGCCAGCAGCCAAGATCGCGCGGGAGGGGCCGGAGATACGCAGTATTTT
TRBJ1-3,TRBV30,-,few,CAWSKAGNTIYF,TGTGCCTGGAGTAAAGCTGGAAACACCATATATTTT
TRBJ1-2,TRBV29-1,-,-,CSVLTQGVVNGYTF,TGCAGCGTGTTGACCCAAGGGGTAGTTAATGGCTACACCTTC
TRBJ2-5,TRBV4-1,-,few,CASAALLRETQYF,TGCGCCAGCGCTGCACTACTTCGGGAGACCCAGTACTTC
TRBJ2-5,TRBV19,TRBD2,-,CASSPAPVLAGFQETQYF,TGTGCCAGTAGTCCCGCCCCTGTGCTAGCGGGGTTCCAAGAGACCCAGTACTTC